The following is a TCR beta chain sequence with its context. The antigen is unknown. CDR3 length equals 18 residues. The ends lost 1 base at V and 1 base at J; junction bases unmatched: 9. Germline values: CDR1 SGHVS, CDR2 FQNEAQ. The data derive from a study of lymphopenia after photon versus proton radiotherapy. Libraries were prepared by immunoSEQ multiplex PCR; TCRdb keeps only in-frame clonotypes and omits some of them. The sample contains tens of thousands of clones, around 83% of which appear only once. General study findings and limits: Relative stability marked proton patients; photon patients lost diversity and naive cells. After lymphocyte nadir, photon-treated repertoires showed oligoclonal expansion, especially CD8+ Temra. Better survival with proton therapy was suggested as possible, not demonstrated. In patients who died, overall survival fell as post-nadir TCR diversity dropped more.

Material: peripheral blood, obtained from a patient treated with proton-based radiotherapy. The sequence came from a woman aged 70 to 79 with pancreatic cancer. Some clones in this sample may be carry-over from other donors' samples. The rearrangement joins TRBV7-8 to TRBJ2-7, with 11 nucleotides matching TRBD2. CDR3 DNA sequence: TGTGCCAGCAGCTTAGTAACTAGCGGGAGAGGGAGTTCCTACGAGCAGTACTTC. Protein sequence: CASSLVTSGRGSSYEQYF.